This T cell receptor beta chain was observed in a study of CD8 T cells in ankylosing spondylitis. Findings of the study overall: Reportedly, matched ankylosing spondylitis synovial fluid was significantly enriched for disease-linked clones.

This clonotype was detected many times. Its specificity is unknown. Germline V gene sequence: CDR1 SQVTM, CDR2 ANQGSEA. Trimming took off 7 bases at V and 4 bases at J, with 14 bases between the two ends. There are 12 residues in the CDR3. TCRdb re-derived calls from the 5' RACE reads in MiXCR, one entry per CDR3 protein. The sample carries around 150,000 distinct CDR3 sequences, roughly 10% recorded once. The J gene is TRBJ2-7, the V gene TRBV29-1; TRBD2 is a possible D gene (6 bases). The receptor's source is a female donor with ankylosing spondylitis or in good health (not recorded which). Sequenced material: blood, either unsorted or a sorted T cell fraction (not recorded which). The CDR3 DNA reads TGCAGCGCTCGGGGGACCACTTACGAGCAGTACTTC. Its translation is CSARGTTYEQYF.